A selection of T cell receptor beta chains follows, all from one sample in a study of cytomegalovirus exposure and HLA in healthy donors. The table came from immunoSEQ multiplex PCR; TCRdb's copy has only in-frame clones and leaves some out. The data contain tens of thousands of clones, just under 70% of them seen just once; the ten biggest clones take up roughly 9.7%. The sample was PBMCs. Receptor source: a woman aged 25 to 45 in good health and CMV-seronegative. Both conserved end residues are part of each CDR3. Fields, in order: J gene, D gene, clone size, V gene, CDR3 protein, CDR3 DNA. The D gene is left open where the match is weak. Clone size is stated in some rows and not others, as once, few, many or a class when expanded.

J gene: TRBJ2-1; D gene: TRBD2; clone size: few; V gene: TRBV5-1; CDR3 protein: CASSLAGGDYNEQFF; CDR3 DNA: TGCGCCAGCAGCTTGGCCGGGGGGGACTACAATGAGCAGTTCTTC
J gene: TRBJ2-1; D gene: TRBD2; clone size: .; V gene: TRBV19; CDR3 protein: CASSTSRTSGYNEQFF; CDR3 DNA: TGTGCCAGTAGTACTTCAAGGACTAGCGGCTACAATGAGCAGTTCTTC
J gene: TRBJ1-1; D gene: .; clone size: .; V gene: TRBV5-6; CDR3 protein: CASSLGVIGAFF; CDR3 DNA: TGTGCCAGCAGCCTAGGGGTGATCGGGGCTTTCTTT
J gene: TRBJ1-4; D gene: .; clone size: .; V gene: TRBV5-5; CDR3 protein: CASSLARRLFF; CDR3 DNA: TGTGCCAGCAGCTTGGCCAGGCGACTGTTTTTT
J gene: TRBJ2-1; D gene: TRBD2; clone size: .; V gene: TRBV4-1; CDR3 protein: CASTGTSGGASSYNEQFF; CDR3 DNA: TGCGCCTCAACCGGGACTAGCGGGGGGGCGAGCTCCTACAATGAGCAGTTCTTC
J gene: TRBJ1-2; D gene: .; clone size: .; V gene: TRBV9; CDR3 protein: CASSIPQGGKGGYTF; CDR3 DNA: TGTGCCAGCAGCATCCCCCAGGGAGGGAAAGGGGGCTACACCTTC
J gene: TRBJ1-2; D gene: TRBD1; clone size: few; V gene: TRBV5-6; CDR3 protein: CASSRQGRPLPYGYTF; CDR3 DNA: TGTGCCAGCAGCCGACAGGGAAGGCCCCTTCCCTATGGCTACACCTTC
J gene: TRBJ1-1; D gene: .; clone size: .; V gene: TRBV13; CDR3 protein: CASSLGGVNTEAFF; CDR3 DNA: TGTGCCAGCAGCTTAGGGGGAGTGAACACTGAAGCTTTCTTT
J gene: TRBJ2-7; D gene: .; clone size: .; V gene: TRBV5-1; CDR3 protein: CASSSSLPSYEQYF; CDR3 DNA: TGCGCCAGCAGCTCCTCACTACCCTCCTACGAGCAGTACTTC
J gene: TRBJ1-1; D gene: TRBD1; clone size: .; V gene: TRBV28; CDR3 protein: CTSSPTGVLMNTEAFF; CDR3 DNA: TGTACCAGCAGTCCCACAGGGGTCTTGATGAACACTGAAGCTTTCTTT
J gene: TRBJ2-7; D gene: .; clone size: .; V gene: TRBV6-6; CDR3 protein: CASRPRTTGLGYEQYF; CDR3 DNA: TGTGCCAGCAGGCCCCGTACTACAGGGTTGGGTTACGAGCAGTACTTC
J gene: TRBJ1-3; D gene: TRBD1; clone size: .; V gene: TRBV9; CDR3 protein: CASSQTGSPSGNTIYF; CDR3 DNA: TGTGCCAGCAGCCAGACAGGGTCCCCCTCTGGAAACACCATATATTTT
J gene: TRBJ2-5; D gene: .; clone size: .; V gene: TRBV5-1; CDR3 protein: CASSPLTRPSYQETQYF; CDR3 DNA: TGCGCCAGCAGCCCACTGACTAGACCCTCGTACCAAGAGACCCAGTACTTC
J gene: TRBJ1-5; D gene: TRBD1; clone size: .; V gene: TRBV4-1; CDR3 protein: CASSPPDRQGQPQHF; CDR3 DNA: TGCGCCAGCAGCCCCCCGGACAGGCAGGGGCAGCCCCAGCATTTT
J gene: TRBJ1-3; D gene: .; clone size: .; V gene: TRBV28; CDR3 protein: CASSYNKGGSGNTIYF; CDR3 DNA: TGTGCCAGCAGCTACAACAAAGGGGGATCTGGAAACACCATATATTTT
J gene: TRBJ2-7; D gene: .; clone size: .; V gene: TRBV7-3; CDR3 protein: CASSTGFSYEQYF; CDR3 DNA: TGTGCCAGCAGCACAGGGTTCTCCTACGAGCAGTACTTC
J gene: TRBJ1-2; D gene: TRBD1; clone size: .; V gene: TRBV6-5; CDR3 protein: CASSLDRDYGYTF; CDR3 DNA: TGTGCCAGCAGTTTGGACAGGGACTATGGCTACACCTTC
J gene: TRBJ1-2; D gene: .; clone size: .; V gene: TRBV14; CDR3 protein: CASSQGFGQTLYGYTF; CDR3 DNA: TGTGCCAGCAGCCAAGGCTTTGGTCAGACTCTCTATGGCTACACCTTC
J gene: TRBJ1-5; D gene: TRBD1; clone size: .; V gene: TRBV5-1; CDR3 protein: CASSYISTGTNQPQHF; CDR3 DNA: TGCGCCAGCAGCTACATTTCGACAGGGACCAATCAGCCCCAGCATTTT
J gene: TRBJ2-3; D gene: TRBD1; clone size: few; V gene: TRBV5-5; CDR3 protein: CASSIGQVLGTQYF; CDR3 DNA: TGTGCCAGCAGCATTGGACAGGTCCTTGGTACGCAGTATTTT
J gene: TRBJ1-1; D gene: TRBD1; clone size: few; V gene: TRBV30; CDR3 protein: CAWSVLVHRGRPMAFF; CDR3 DNA: TGTGCCTGGAGTGTTTTGGTACACAGGGGGCGGCCAATGGCTTTCTTT
J gene: TRBJ1-2; D gene: TRBD1; clone size: few; V gene: TRBV7-2; CDR3 protein: CASSSYQLQGAPRGYTF; CDR3 DNA: TGTGCCAGCAGCTCTTACCAGCTACAGGGGGCGCCTCGGGGCTACACCTTC
J gene: TRBJ2-7; D gene: .; clone size: .; V gene: TRBV7-7; CDR3 protein: CASSPSGSNSYEQYF; CDR3 DNA: TGTGCCAGCAGCCCCTCGGGGTCGAACTCCTACGAGCAGTACTTC
J gene: TRBJ1-2; D gene: TRBD1; clone size: .; V gene: TRBV6-6; CDR3 protein: CASSYKGTGDSGYTF; CDR3 DNA: TGTGCCAGCAGTTACAAGGGGACAGGGGATAGCGGCTACACCTTC
J gene: TRBJ1-5; D gene: .; clone size: .; V gene: TRBV18; CDR3 protein: CASSPGGDQPQHF; CDR3 DNA: TGTGCCAGCTCACCTGGGGGGGATCAGCCCCAGCATTTT
J gene: TRBJ2-7; D gene: TRBD1; clone size: few; V gene: TRBV2; CDR3 protein: CASRAGQGVNEQYF; CDR3 DNA: TGTGCCAGCAGGGCGGGACAGGGGGTCAACGAGCAGTACTTC
J gene: TRBJ2-2; D gene: .; clone size: once; V gene: TRBV5-1; CDR3 protein: CASSLGQGGTGELFF; CDR3 DNA: TGCGCCAGCAGCTTGGGGCAGGGGGGCACCGGGGAGCTGTTTTTT
J gene: TRBJ1-5; D gene: .; clone size: .; V gene: TRBV30; CDR3 protein: CAWSVPQLIVQPQHF; CDR3 DNA: TGTGCCTGGAGTGTACCGCAATTGATAGTACAGCCCCAGCATTTT
J gene: TRBJ1-1; D gene: .; clone size: .; V gene: TRBV5-1; CDR3 protein: CASRFAGLNTEAFF; CDR3 DNA: TGCGCCAGCAGATTTGCTGGCCTGAACACTGAAGCTTTCTTT
J gene: TRBJ2-3; D gene: TRBD2; clone size: .; V gene: TRBV9; CDR3 protein: CASSLRSGDTDTQYF; CDR3 DNA: TGTGCCAGCAGCCTCCGTAGCGGGGACACAGATACGCAGTATTTT
J gene: TRBJ2-1; D gene: .; clone size: few; V gene: TRBV7-2; CDR3 protein: CASSLVAGHYYNEQFF; CDR3 DNA: TGTGCCAGCAGCTTAGTGGCGGGGCACTACTACAATGAGCAGTTCTTC
J gene: TRBJ1-1; D gene: TRBD1; clone size: few; V gene: TRBV5-6; CDR3 protein: CASSKRDRDAAFF; CDR3 DNA: TGTGCCAGCAGCAAACGGGACAGGGACGCAGCTTTCTTT
J gene: TRBJ1-2; D gene: .; clone size: .; V gene: TRBV28; CDR3 protein: CASSPVAPEDYGYTF; CDR3 DNA: TGTGCCAGCAGCCCTGTAGCACCGGAAGACTATGGCTACACCTTC
J gene: TRBJ1-3; D gene: .; clone size: .; V gene: TRBV7-9; CDR3 protein: CASSLPGRGNTIYF; CDR3 DNA: TGTGCCAGCAGCTTACCGGGGAGAGGAAACACCATATATTTT
J gene: TRBJ1-6; D gene: .; clone size: .; V gene: TRBV7-6; CDR3 protein: CASSSDMYSPLHF; CDR3 DNA: TGTGCCAGCAGCTCAGACATGTATTCACCCCTCCACTTT
J gene: TRBJ1-1; D gene: .; clone size: few; V gene: TRBV6-5; CDR3 protein: CASSRGTEAFF; CDR3 DNA: TGTGCCAGCAGCAGGGGCACTGAAGCTTTCTTT
J gene: TRBJ2-7; D gene: .; clone size: .; V gene: TRBV7-3; CDR3 protein: CASSLESGGNEQYF; CDR3 DNA: TGTGCCAGCAGCTTAGAGTCAGGGGGGAACGAGCAGTACTTC
J gene: TRBJ1-1; D gene: TRBD1; clone size: .; V gene: TRBV11-3; CDR3 protein: CASSLGGQVNTEAFF; CDR3 DNA: TGTGCCAGCAGCTTAGGGGGACAGGTGAACACTGAAGCTTTCTTT
J gene: TRBJ2-3; D gene: TRBD2; clone size: .; V gene: TRBV13; CDR3 protein: CASSSGGPSGGNTDTQYF; CDR3 DNA: TGTGCCAGCAGCTCCGGTGGCCCTAGCGGGGGAAACACAGATACGCAGTATTTT
J gene: TRBJ1-1; D gene: .; clone size: .; V gene: TRBV5-1; CDR3 protein: CASSIRGVLTEAFF; CDR3 DNA: TGCGCCAGCAGCATCCGGGGGGTTCTCACTGAAGCTTTCTTT
J gene: TRBJ2-7; D gene: .; clone size: once; V gene: TRBV10-3; CDR3 protein: CAISDPLETSYEQYF; CDR3 DNA: TGTGCCATCAGTGATCCTCTCGAAACTAGCTACGAGCAGTACTTC
J gene: TRBJ1-1; D gene: .; clone size: .; V gene: TRBV6-5; CDR3 protein: CASSGKGRAKSEAFF; CDR3 DNA: TGTGCCAGCAGCGGGAAAGGGAGGGCCAAGTCTGAAGCTTTCTTT
J gene: TRBJ2-5; D gene: TRBD2; clone size: .; V gene: TRBV7-9; CDR3 protein: CASSLGLAGAHQETQYF; CDR3 DNA: TGTGCCAGCAGCTTAGGGCTAGCGGGGGCCCACCAAGAGACCCAGTACTTC
J gene: TRBJ2-5; D gene: .; clone size: few; V gene: TRBV4-1; CDR3 protein: CASSQDISWRNYGETQYF; CDR3 DNA: TGCGCCAGCAGCCAAGATATATCGTGGCGGAACTATGGGGAGACCCAGTACTTC
J gene: TRBJ2-5; D gene: TRBD1; clone size: .; V gene: TRBV2; CDR3 protein: CASSEEWTGEETQYF; CDR3 DNA: TGTGCCAGCAGTGAAGAATGGACAGGGGAAGAGACCCAGTACTTC
J gene: TRBJ2-3; D gene: .; clone size: .; V gene: TRBV6-4; CDR3 protein: CASSEGAADTQYF; CDR3 DNA: TGTGCCAGCAGTGAAGGGGCCGCAGATACGCAGTATTTT
J gene: TRBJ2-7; D gene: TRBD1; clone size: few; V gene: TRBV29-1; CDR3 protein: CSVEDGQGVNEQYF; CDR3 DNA: TGCAGCGTTGAAGATGGACAGGGGGTCAACGAGCAGTACTTC
J gene: TRBJ1-2; D gene: .; clone size: .; V gene: TRBV11-2; CDR3 protein: CASSLLYGNYGYTF; CDR3 DNA: TGTGCCAGCAGCTTACTGTACGGGAACTATGGCTACACCTTC
J gene: TRBJ2-2; D gene: .; clone size: .; V gene: TRBV5-1; CDR3 protein: CASSLAESDTGELFF; CDR3 DNA: TGCGCCAGCAGCTTGGCCGAGAGTGACACCGGGGAGCTGTTTTTT
J gene: TRBJ2-2; D gene: .; clone size: .; V gene: TRBV7-9; CDR3 protein: CASSEASLTGELFF; CDR3 DNA: TGTGCCAGCAGCGAAGCGAGTCTCACCGGGGAGCTGTTTTTT
J gene: TRBJ2-7; D gene: .; clone size: few; V gene: TRBV27; CDR3 protein: CASSPQVSTYEQYF; CDR3 DNA: TGTGCCAGCAGTCCACAGGTGAGCACCTACGAGCAGTACTTC
J gene: TRBJ1-2; D gene: TRBD1; clone size: .; V gene: TRBV6-5; CDR3 protein: CASKGQGNYGYTF; CDR3 DNA: TGTGCCAGCAAGGGACAGGGGAACTATGGCTACACCTTC
J gene: TRBJ1-5; D gene: .; clone size: once; V gene: TRBV2; CDR3 protein: CASSFNGGSSEPQHF; CDR3 DNA: TGTGCCAGCAGTTTTAATGGGGGGTCCTCGGAGCCCCAGCATTTT
J gene: TRBJ2-5; D gene: .; clone size: .; V gene: TRBV28; CDR3 protein: CASSHFQETQYF; CDR3 DNA: TGTGCCAGCAGCCATTTCCAAGAGACCCAGTACTTC
J gene: TRBJ2-1; D gene: TRBD2; clone size: .; V gene: TRBV5-1; CDR3 protein: CASTVLAGGHNEQFF; CDR3 DNA: TGCGCCAGTACCGTATTAGCGGGGGGTCACAATGAGCAGTTCTTC
J gene: TRBJ2-4; D gene: .; clone size: .; V gene: TRBV19; CDR3 protein: CASSPGGEGLAKNIQYF; CDR3 DNA: TGTGCCAGTAGTCCCGGGGGTGAGGGGCTAGCCAAAAACATTCAGTACTTC
J gene: TRBJ2-1; D gene: .; clone size: few; V gene: TRBV6-5; CDR3 protein: CASSSSSWEQFF; CDR3 DNA: TGTGCCAGCAGTTCCTCGAGTTGGGAGCAGTTCTTC